This T cell receptor (beta chain) was captured by sequencing in a study of blood T cell repertoires in COVID-19. The assay was immunoSEQ multiplex PCR, and TCRdb's table has in-frame clones only and misses some. Among about 480,000 clones, 80% to 90% were seen once, and the ten largest hold 0.8% to 0.9%. Germline CDR1 is SGHNT and CDR2 is YYREEE (reference sequence). Trimming took 10 bases from V and 0 from J, leaving 14 bases between them. The CDR3 length is 13 residues. Specimen: peripheral blood. The rearrangement uses TRBV5-4 and TRBJ2-7, with D possibly being TRBD2 (5 bases). The clonotype originates from a man aged 18 to 30 with COVID-19, enrolled during active disease. The CDR3 reads CAFAGGYSYEQYF. CDR3 in DNA: TGTGCCTTTGCGGGCGGGTACTCCTACGAGCAGTACTTC.